This paragraph reports one T cell receptor (beta chain). Original data processing: Estimated nucleated cell counts came from reference gene primer amplification. The protocol was immunoSEQ multiplex PCR, while the TCRdb copy is restricted to in-frame clones and leaves out a portion. V and J calls and clone size are as listed in that table; D and trimming were resolved from the DNA. The data contain 120,000 or so clones, 70% to 90% of them singletons. The data were taken from a study of blood T cell repertoires in COVID-19. Study-level information: Researchers got acute and convalescent COVID-19 samples from the United States, Italy and Spain. The cDNA or gDNA used as material had been derived from T cells, B-cell-depleted T cells, or PBMCs.

Deletions cut 5 bases from V and 10 bases from J, with 14 bases between. This CDR3 spans 12 amino acids. Per germline, CDR1 MNHNY and CDR2 SVGAGI (reference sequence). Sequencing used peripheral blood. This sequence joins TRBV6-6 and TRBJ1-1, with D perhaps TRBD1 (6 bases). This receptor was identified in a woman aged 45 to 65 with active or convalescent COVID-19. The CDR3 is CASSREGGPAFF. CDR3 coding DNA: TGTGCCAGCAGTAGGGAGGGGGGGCCAGCTTTCTTT.